The 7 T cell receptor beta chains presented below share a single source sample, sequenced in a study of blood T cells in healthy people across ages. The authors ran a second PCR of roughly 6 to 12 cycles using a sample-barcoded 5' primer and a J-beta primer mix. Each CDR3 protein is one row after TCRdb ran MiXCR on the 5' RACE reads. The table records about 650,000 distinct CDR3 sequences, about 51% of them present only once. The sequencing input was blood. The receptors stem from a woman older than 75 in good health.

This chain connects TRBV7-9 to TRBJ2-1, with TRBD2 identical over 7 bases. The V gene end was trimmed by 5 bases and the J gene end by 5 bases; junction bases not matched to a gene: 18. Per the germline V gene, CDR1 is SEHNR and CDR2 is FQNEAQ (reference sequence). The CDR3 runs 18 residues. The CDR3 DNA follows: TGTGCCAGCAGCCCCGCCTGGTTCGCGGGAGATTCGAACAATGAGCAGTTCTTC. Translated: CASSPAWFAGDSNNEQFF.

At least ten counts were recorded for this clonotype. This sequence joins TRBV15 and TRBJ2-3; no clear D. There are 16 residues in the CDR3. Trimming stripped 5 bases from V and 0 bases from J, with 15 bases between. Germline V gene sequence: CDR1 LNHNV, CDR2 YYDKDF (reference sequence). CDR3 bases: TGTGCCACCAGCCAGAGGACCAGGTCTAGCACAGATACGCAGTATTTT. This gives the protein CATSQRTRSSTDTQYF. Filled out from reference TRBV15 and TRBJ2-3, the complete variable domain reads DAMVIQNPRYQVTQFGKPVTLSCSQTLNHNVMYWYQQKSSQAPKLLFHYYDKDFNNEADTPDNFQSRRPNTSFCFLDIRSPGLGDTAMYLCATSQRTRSSTDTQYFGPGTRLTVL.

The rearrangement joins TRBV5-6 to TRBJ2-3, with D tentatively TRBD2 (5 bases). The germline gives CDR1 SGHDT, CDR2 YYEEEE. The CDR3 covers 14 residues. V was clipped by 4 bases and J by 7 bases, with 16 bases between them. This CDR3 is CASSPDSSSHTQYF. The CDR3 DNA reads TGTGCCAGCAGCCCGGACTCCTCATCTCATACGCAGTATTTT.

With respect to this clonotype: This clone may be a read error of a much larger clone one base away. The V gene is TRBV12-3 or TRBV12-4, the J gene TRBJ1-5; D is perhaps TRBD1 (5 bases). CDR3 length equals 15 residues. The CDR3 coding sequence is TGTGCCAGCAGTCCCCGACAGACGAGCAATCAGCACCAGCATTTT. Translating it yields CASSPRQTSNQHQHF.

In its sample, this clonotype was seen once. The rearrangement uses TRBV29-1 and TRBJ2-7; D perhaps matches TRBD1 (6 bases). With 3 bases removed from V and 10 bases from J, the gap between germline ends came to 16 bases. CDR1 and CDR2 from the germline V gene are SQVTM and ANQGSEA. This CDR3 is built from 12 residues. CDR3 sequence (DNA): TGCAGCGTTGATACAGGGTCCTCGCCCCAGTACTTC. Amino acids: CSVDTGSSPQYF.

This clonotype has more than one count but fewer than ten. This chain links TRBV5-1 with TRBJ2-2; a possible D gene is TRBD2 (5 bases). Trimming removed 0 bases from V and 2 bases from J, with 11 bases in between. CDR3 length equals 16 residues. The germline CDR1 and CDR2 sequences are SGHRS and YFSETQ. In DNA form, the CDR3 reads TGCGCCAGCAGCTTGGGCCTAGGACTTAACACCGGGGAGCTGTTTTTT. Translated: CASSLGLGLNTGELFF.

As for this clonotype: Being one base from a much bigger clone, this may be a read error. The CDR3 coding sequence is TGTGCCCGCAGTTACTCGTTCGCGGGAATTGGCACAGATACGCAGTATTTT. It encodes CARSYSFAGIGTDTQYF. The chain uses TRBV6-5 and TRBJ2-3; D is perhaps TRBD2 (6 bases). Germline loops: CDR1 MNHEY, CDR2 SVGAGI. The CDR3 covers 17 residues.